The 17 T cell receptor beta chains below all came from one sample that was sequenced in a study of regulatory T cells in long-lasting Graves disease. Described time point: persistent/refractory GD, antithyroid drugs over 5 years with positive TRAb. Extracted RNA from PBMCs served as the source of the TCR library. HTBI primers from iRepertoire and Arm-PCR of CDR3 regions yielded the TCR beta libraries. TCRdb ran MiXCR on the multiplex PCR reads and lists one entry per CDR3 protein. The profile shows around 400,000 distinct CDR3 sequences, 23% of them singletons. Sequenced material: peripheral blood mononuclear cells (PBMCs), taken when the disease was refractory, from a patient treated with antithyroid drugs. Receptors were obtained from a female donor with Graves disease.

V gene TRBV11-2 combines with J gene TRBJ2-5; no definite D call. Germline V CDR1 and CDR2: SGHAT, FQNNGV. The V and J ends lost 3 bases and 0 bases respectively, with 8 bases between them. This CDR3 has 14 amino acids. CDR3 nucleotide sequence: TGTGCCAGCAGCTTTGCCCCGTACCAAGAGACCCAGTACTTC. This sequence encodes CASSFAPYQETQYF.

This CDR3 is CASSDQDPDGQYF. The CDR3 bases are TGTGCCAGCAGTGATCAAGACCCCGACGGGCAGTACTTC. V is TRBV6-4 and J is TRBJ2-7; D is ambiguous. The V and J ends lost 3 bases and 9 bases respectively, with 15 bases between them. This CDR3 comprises 13 residues. Per germline, CDR1 MRHNA and CDR2 SNTAGT.

This clonotype was detected a few times. The gene calls are TRBV2 and TRBJ2-2; the D gene is possibly TRBD2 (6 bases). The CDR3 runs to 14 residues. Germline-derived CDR1 and CDR2 are SNHLY and FYNNEI. With 6 bases removed from V and 4 bases from J, the gap between germline ends came to 12 bases. The DNA of the CDR3 is TGTGCCAGCAGCGAAAACGGGGGCACCGGGGAGCTGTTTTTT. As protein: CASSENGGTGELFF.

V usage is TRBV10-3 and J usage is TRBJ1-1, with D uncertain. CDR1 ENHRY and CDR2 SYGVKD come from the germline V gene. The CDR3 spans 16 residues. Trimming shortened V by 0 bases and J by 1 base, and 12 bases separated the two germline ends. Written as DNA, the CDR3 is TGTGCCATCAGTGAGTCCCTAATGGGGAGGAACACTGAAGCTTTCTTT. Encoded protein: CAISESLMGRNTEAFF.

The gene calls are TRBV28 and TRBJ2-7; 16 nucleotides agree with TRBD2. This CDR3 is built from 18 residues. Germline-derived CDR1 and CDR2 are MDHEN and SYDVKM. V lost 5 bases, J lost 6 bases, and 13 bases stayed unmatched. In nucleotides, the CDR3 is TGTGCCAGCAGTCCTAAGGGACTAGCGGGAGGGCCCTCCCTCGAGCAGTACTTC. Protein product: CASSPKGLAGGPSLEQYF.

This chain joins TRBV18 and TRBJ2-2; D call uncertain. In germline, CDR1 is KGHSH, CDR2 LQKENI. V lost 3 bases and J 0 bases, leaving 11 bases between the germline ends. The CDR3 is made up of 16 amino acids. The CDR3 is CASSPQDVSNTGELFF. In DNA form, the CDR3 reads TGTGCCAGCTCACCGCAGGATGTATCGAACACCGGGGAGCTGTTTTTT.

Concerning this clonotype: This may stem from a read error, because a much larger clone lies one nucleotide away. CDR3 in DNA: TGTGCCAGCAGTTCGCAACAGGGGGCGTGGGAGACCCAGCACTTC. It yields the protein CASSSQQGAWETQHF. The chain links TRBV12-3 or TRBV12-4 to TRBJ2-5; 9 nucleotides align to TRBD1. CDR3 length: 15 residues.

This chain connects TRBV7-3 to TRBJ1-2; 7 bases are shared with TRBD1. After removal of 5 bases from V and 10 bases from J, the junction contained 10 bases not matched to a gene. This CDR3 has 13 amino acids. CDR1 is SGHTA and CDR2 is FQGTGA in the germline V gene. The CDR3 reads CASSPNPDRFYTF. The CDR3 DNA reads as TGTGCCAGCAGCCCTAACCCGGACAGGTTCTACACCTTC.

In its sample, this clonotype was seen a few times. The chain joins TRBV12-3 or TRBV12-4 to TRBJ1-1, with D maybe TRBD1 (5 bases). This CDR3 spans 14 amino acids. The V and J ends lost 6 bases and 6 bases respectively, with 17 bases between them. CDR3 bases: TGTGCCAGCAGCCTCTCCGCGGGAGGGGCTGAAGCTTTCTTT. Protein: CASSLSAGGAEAFF.

This clonotype was picked up many times. This rearrangement joins TRBV2 to TRBJ2-5; no reliable D call. The CDR3 contains 15 residues. The germline gives CDR1 SNHLY, CDR2 FYNNEI. The germline V and J ends were trimmed by 8 bases and 1 base, with 17 bases remaining between them. DNA of the CDR3: TGTGCCAGCCGCCATAGAGCAGGAAGCCAAGAGACCCAGTACTTC. It encodes CASRHRAGSQETQYF.

This clonotype was seen more than once but under ten times. The CDR3 nucleotides are TGTGCCAGCAGTCCCCTAAACAGCCAAGAGACCCAGTACTTC. Translation gives CASSPLNSQETQYF. V is TRBV27 and J is TRBJ2-5; D unclear. The CDR3 has 14 residues. The germline gives CDR1 MNHEY, CDR2 SMNVEV (reference sequence). V lost 5 bases to trimming and J lost 1 base, with 11 bases between them.

This clonotype appeared a few times. The J gene is TRBJ2-1, the V gene TRBV11-3, with D perhaps TRBD1 (5 bases). The CDR3 loop spans 13 amino acids. Trimming removed 3 bases from V and 9 bases from J, with 12 bases in between. CDR1 is SGHNT and CDR2 is YENEEA in the germline V gene. CDR3 amino acids: CASSFRAPGEQFF. In DNA form, the CDR3 reads TGTGCCAGCAGCTTCAGGGCCCCGGGTGAGCAGTTCTTC.

This clonotype was counted between two and nine times. This chain links TRBV20-1 with TRBJ1-1; no clear D. The germline CDR1 and CDR2 sequences are DFQATT and SNEGSKA (reference sequence). This CDR3 is 13 amino acids long. V lost 3 bases and J lost 2, with 10 bases in between. The CDR3 DNA sequence: TGCAGTGCTAGGGGTAGATCAAACACTGAAGCTTTCTTT. The encoded protein is CSARGRSNTEAFF.

For this clonotype: A much larger clone differs by one base, so this may be a read error. The J gene is TRBJ2-7, the V gene TRBV27; possible D gene TRBD2, 6 bases. The V gene lost 4 bases and the J gene lost 4 bases, with 20 bases spanning the gap. The CDR3 is 16 amino acids. Germline CDR1 is MNHEY and CDR2 is SMNVEV (reference sequence). CDR3 sequence: CASSSSWASAIYEQYF. The CDR3 bases are TGTGCCAGCAGTTCCTCCTGGGCTAGCGCGATTTACGAGCAGTACTTC.

This clonotype was counted ten times or more. DNA for the CDR3: TGTGCCAGCGGGCTACAGGGGTTGTCCTACGAGCAGTACTTC. This gives the protein CASGLQGLSYEQYF. This chain links TRBV12-3 or TRBV12-4 with TRBJ2-7; 7 nucleotides align to TRBD1. V lost 8 bases to trimming and J lost 1 base; unmatched junction nucleotides: 8. The CDR3 loop spans 14 amino acids.

The gene calls are TRBV10-3 and TRBJ2-7; 9 nucleotides line up with TRBD1. After removal of 9 bases from V and 4 bases from J, the junction contained 4 bases not matched to a gene. CDR3 length equals 12 residues. Germline CDR1 reads ENHRY; CDR2 reads SYGVKD. The CDR3 region has the DNA TGTGCCATACAGGGGGCGGGGTACGAGCAGTACTTC. It translates to CAIQGAGYEQYF.

The chain couples TRBV9 to TRBJ2-7; TRBD2 matches at 8 bases. CDR3 length: 15 residues. With 0 bases clipped from V and 3 bases from J, the junction kept 5 bases outside the gene matches. In germline, CDR1 is SGDLS, CDR2 YYNGEE. CDR3 residues: CASSVAAGDLYEQYF. CDR3 nucleotides: TGTGCCAGCAGCGTAGCAGCGGGAGATCTCTACGAGCAGTACTTC.